This T cell receptor (beta chain) comes out of a study of shared clonotypes between healthy human individuals. Clones were read by immunoSEQ multiplex PCR, and TCRdb kept only the in-frame ones, dropping some. The profile shows 300,000 to 400,000 clones, over 65% of them singletons. As regards this clone: What it binds is not known.

Naive CD45RA+ and memory CD45RA-negative subsets were split from CD4+ cells. Study results and caveats: For naive CD4 cells, roughly 4.8% of clonotypes were shared across a handful of donors.

Germline loops: CDR1 SGDLS, CDR2 YYNGEE. The CDR3 is made up of 14 amino acids. Between the trimmed V and J ends, which lost 0 bases and 5 bases, there was a span of 9 bases. The chain employs TRBV9 and TRBJ2-1; D ambiguous. The sequence was obtained from a man aged 30-40 years in good health. Sequenced material: memory CD4+ T cells sorted from blood. Subset meaning: CD45RA-negative fraction. The CDR3 is CASSVEFLNNEQFF. Here the CDR3 DNA reads TGTGCCAGCAGCGTAGAATTCTTAAACAATGAGCAGTTCTTC.